The T cell receptor (beta chain) described here comes from a study of graft-versus-host responses after intestinal transplantation. In regard to this clone: Its antigen is currently unknown.

Sequencing used immunoSEQ multiplex PCR; TCRdb keeps in-frame clones, though not all of them. The repertoire consists of about 6,400 clones, with around four fifths occurring once and the leading ten covering around 7.3%. Intraepithelial and lamina propria lymphocytes were freed from processed graft tissue. Points from the study as a whole: Circulating GvH clone levels at their peak were associated with HvG declines (early post-transplant). Recipient-marrow GvH clones were detected, some having first appeared in ileum or blood.

This TCR came from a human patient who received an intestinal transplant, so some T cells may come from the graft donor. The specimen comprised ileum tissue, sampled roughly 300 days after intestinal transplant.

CDR3 residues: CAIRGLGDEQYF. As DNA, the CDR3 is TGTGCCATCAGAGGACTAGGGGACGAGCAGTACTTC. V and J are TRBV10-3 and TRBJ2-7; TRBD2 agrees at 7 bases. From germline, CDR1 is ENHRY and CDR2 SYGVKD. Germline trimming cut 6 bases from V and 5 bases from J; bases unmatched to any gene: 4. CDR3 length: 12 residues.